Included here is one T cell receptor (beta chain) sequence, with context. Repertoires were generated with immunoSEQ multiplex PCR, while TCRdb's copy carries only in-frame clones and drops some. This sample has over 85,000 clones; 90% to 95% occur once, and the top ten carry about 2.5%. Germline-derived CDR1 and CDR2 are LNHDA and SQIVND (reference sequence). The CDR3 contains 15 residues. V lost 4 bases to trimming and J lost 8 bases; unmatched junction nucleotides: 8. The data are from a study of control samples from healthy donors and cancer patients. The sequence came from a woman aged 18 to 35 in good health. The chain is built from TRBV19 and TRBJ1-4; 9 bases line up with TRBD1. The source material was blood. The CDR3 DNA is TGTGCCAGTAGTACGATGGGACAGGGTTTAGAAAAACTGTTTTTT. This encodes CASSTMGQGLEKLFF.